The text below deals with one T cell receptor (beta chain). Its specificity is not known. The data belong to a study of beta chain features in type 1 diabetes. The overall study: No patient-donor differences in age, gender, total cells or subset yield.

The entirety of the isolated RNA underwent reverse transcription, so expressed TCRB transcripts were sequenced. The read count averaged about 3.57 million across naive, central memory and regulatory T cell samples. Method: immunoSEQ multiplex PCR; TCRdb's copy keeps in-frame clones and lacks some. The sample lists a few hundred thousand clones, over 9.5% occurring once. Study-wide results and caveats: HLA effects on TCRB rearrangement stayed unresolved here. More deletions and fewer insertions at VDJ junctions were seen in type 1 diabetes patients. TCRB CDR3 length was moderately but significantly reduced in all four CD4+ subsets of Type 1 diabetes patients.

Sequencing was done on a sample of naive CD4+ T cells from blood. The origin of this receptor is a woman aged 18-29 years with type 1 diabetes.

The CDR3 region has the DNA TGCGCCAGCAGCTTCTCAGCGTCCTCTTCCTATGGCTACACCTTC. Amino acid sequence: CASSFSASSSYGYTF. This chain uses TRBV5-1 with TRBJ1-2; no clear D gene. This CDR3 is 15 amino acids long. The V gene's germline CDR1 is SGHRS and CDR2 YFSETQ. V was shortened by 2 bases and J by 4 bases, with 15 bases between the two germline ends.